This entry describes one T cell receptor beta chain. The sample originates from a study of blood T cell repertoires in COVID-19. Study at large: Samples of COVID-19 (acute and convalescent) were obtained from the United States, Italy and Spain.

In germline, CDR1 is SEHNR, CDR2 FQNEAQ (reference sequence). V gave up 7 bases and J gave up 4 bases, with 13 bases separating them. This CDR3 contains 13 residues. Per the original data handling: Reference gene primer amplification gave estimated nucleated cell counts. Data came from immunoSEQ multiplex PCR; TCRdb stores just in-frame clones and leaves some out. V, J and clone size reflect that table, while D and trimming were determined from the DNA. There are some 510,000 clones in the sample; around 89% occur only once, and over 1.5% lies in the top ten. The genes are TRBV7-9 and TRBJ1-2; D not certain. The sequence derives from a woman in her thirties or forties who had recovered from COVID-19. Specimen: PBMCs or T cells enriched from blood (not recorded which). The CDR3 DNA reads TGTGCCAGCAACGTTTGGCAGATCTATGGCTACACCTTC. Translated, it gives CASNVWQIYGYTF.